This passage covers 5 T cell receptor beta chains from one sample sequenced in a study of cytomegalovirus exposure and HLA in healthy donors. It was with 60 Vbeta and 13 Jbeta primers that the PCR ran. Here immunoSEQ multiplex PCR was the method, and the copy in TCRdb shows in-frame clones only, minus some. Of under 200,000 clones in the sample, roughly 75% were seen once. Input material: PBMCs. The receptors here all came from a woman aged 40-49 years in good health and CMV-seropositive.

This rearrangement joins TRBV15 to TRBJ2-1, with 10 bases that match TRBD2. The germline gives CDR1 LNHNV, CDR2 YYDKDF (reference sequence). J lost 5 bases, V lost 4 bases, and 5 bases had no gene match. CDR3 length equals 15 residues. CDR3 bases: TGTGCCACCAGCATGCTAGCGGGAGTTAACAATGAGCAGTTCTTC. This gives the protein CATSMLAGVNNEQFF.

This clone was counted only a few times. The V call is TRBV28, the J call TRBJ2-1; 12 positions agree with TRBD2. V was pared by 6 bases and J by 9 bases, with 9 bases of the junction left unmatched. The CDR3 spans 15 residues. Germline assignment: CDR1 MDHEN and CDR2 SYDVKM. The CDR3 region is CASRVPSGRAFEQFF. For the CDR3, the DNA is TGTGCCAGCAGAGTCCCTAGCGGGAGGGCCTTTGAGCAGTTCTTC.

This clone turned up a few times. The chain recombines TRBV7-3 with TRBJ2-6; the D gene is possibly TRBD2 (8 bases). Looked up from germline, CDR1 is SGHTA and CDR2 is FQGTGA. The V end was cut by 4 bases, the J end by 4 bases, with 20 bases between. This CDR3 has 18 amino acids. The CDR3 region is CASSSRGGGTVGANVLTF. CDR3 nucleotide sequence: TGTGCCAGCAGCTCTCGGGGCGGGGGGACAGTGGGGGCCAACGTCCTGACTTTC.

This clone was seen once. This chain uses TRBV4-2 with TRBJ2-1; 7 positions match TRBD1. The CDR3 length is 17 residues. Germline V gene data show CDR1 as LGHNA and CDR2 as YNFKEQ. V lost 1 base and J lost 0; bases outside the gene matches: 6. The CDR3 loop reads CASSQARTGSSYNEQFF. Written as DNA, the CDR3 is TGTGCCAGCAGCCAAGCTCGGACAGGAAGCTCCTACAATGAGCAGTTCTTC.

The rearrangement uses TRBV11-2 and TRBJ2-2, with a weak D call TRBD2 (6 bases). The CDR3 runs to 13 residues. V lost 5 bases, J lost 4 bases, and 8 bases lay in between. The germline gives CDR1 SGHAT, CDR2 FQNNGV. The CDR3 region has the DNA TGTGCCAGCAGCCGGCGGGGCACCGGGGAGCTGTTTTTT. Translated: CASSRRGTGELFF.